One and the same sample provided the 5 T cell receptor beta chains below, sequenced in a study of shared clonotypes between healthy human individuals (dated by TCRdb to about 2020). Library preparation used the immunoSEQ multiplex PCR assay. Imported from immuneACCESS, the table was reduced by TCRdb to in-frame sequences with V and J called. These copies leave out some clones; in studies compared against another copy, an unresolved V gene accounts for under half, and the cause of the remainder is not known. A total of under 600,000 clones appear in this sample, around 81% of them only once. About 12% of the sample goes to the ten largest clones. The sequenced sample was PBMCs. All receptors derive from a woman between 35 and 50 years old in good health. Some clones in this sample may be carry-over from other donors' samples.

This clone was observed a single time. The chain recombines TRBV5-4 with TRBJ2-7, with TRBD1 matching 11 bases. Germline lookup yields CDR1 SGHNT and CDR2 YYREEE (reference sequence). The V segment lost 3 bases and the J segment 7 bases; nucleotides outside the gene matches: 6. This CDR3 has 14 amino acids. This CDR3 reads CASSYGQGALEQYF. CDR3 bases: TGTGCCAGCAGCTACGGACAGGGGGCGCTTGAGCAGTACTTC.

This rearrangement joins TRBV7-9 to TRBJ2-3; weak D call: TRBD2 (6 bases). The CDR3 is made up of 16 amino acids. Per the germline V gene, CDR1 is SEHNR and CDR2 is FQNEAQ (reference sequence). V lost 8 bases and J 5 bases, leaving 23 bases between the germline ends. This chain's CDR3 is CASELVLAARGDTQYF. In DNA form, the CDR3 reads TGTGCCAGCGAGCTCGTACTAGCTGCCCGGGGAGATACGCAGTATTTT.

This chain uses TRBV5-1 with TRBJ2-1; 9 bases map to TRBD2. Germline CDR1 and CDR2: SGHRS and YFSETQ. V lost 0 bases, J lost 14 bases, and 9 bases stayed unmatched. This CDR3 spans 14 amino acids. CDR3 coding DNA: TGCGCCAGCAGCTTGGGACTAGCGGCCCAGTTGAAGTTCTTC. The encoded protein is CASSLGLAAQLKFF.

V gene TRBV9 combines with J gene TRBJ2-3, with D maybe TRBD2 (6 bases). Germline lookup yields CDR1 SGDLS and CDR2 YYNGEE. The CDR3 has 16 residues. V gave up 4 bases and J gave up 2 bases, with 17 bases separating them. DNA for the CDR3: TGTGCCAGCAGCTCCGATGGGGGGACGATCACAGATACGCAGTATTTT. This sequence encodes CASSSDGGTITDTQYF.

The chain is built from TRBV4-3 and TRBJ2-7, with TRBD1 matching over 7 bases. Unmatched junction bases numbered 8, after V lost 0 bases and J lost 3 bases. The CDR3 extends over 16 amino acids. Germline loops: CDR1 LGHNA, CDR2 YSLEER. CDR3 DNA: TGCGCCAGCAGCCAAGATTCGTCAGGGGGAATCTACGAGCAGTACTTC. It is translated as CASSQDSSGGIYEQYF.